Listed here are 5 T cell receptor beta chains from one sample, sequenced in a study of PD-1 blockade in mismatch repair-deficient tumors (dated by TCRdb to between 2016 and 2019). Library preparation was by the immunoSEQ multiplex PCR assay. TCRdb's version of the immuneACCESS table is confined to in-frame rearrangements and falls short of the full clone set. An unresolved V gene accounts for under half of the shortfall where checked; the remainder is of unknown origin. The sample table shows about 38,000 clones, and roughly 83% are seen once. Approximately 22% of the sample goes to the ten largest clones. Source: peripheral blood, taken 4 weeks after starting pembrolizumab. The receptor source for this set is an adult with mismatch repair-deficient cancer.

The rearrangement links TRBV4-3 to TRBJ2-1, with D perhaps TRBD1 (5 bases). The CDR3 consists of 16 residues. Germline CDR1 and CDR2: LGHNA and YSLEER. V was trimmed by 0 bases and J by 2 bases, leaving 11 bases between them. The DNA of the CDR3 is TGCGCCAGCAGCCAAGAGCCAGGGTCGCCCTACAATGAGCAGTTCTTC. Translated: CASSQEPGSPYNEQFF.

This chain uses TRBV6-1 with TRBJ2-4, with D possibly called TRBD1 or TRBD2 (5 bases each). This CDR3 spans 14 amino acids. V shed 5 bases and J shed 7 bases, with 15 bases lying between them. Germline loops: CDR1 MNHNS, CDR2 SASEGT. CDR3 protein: CASSSEGIGNIQYF. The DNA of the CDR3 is TGTGCCAGCAGTAGCGAGGGGATTGGTAACATTCAGTACTTC.

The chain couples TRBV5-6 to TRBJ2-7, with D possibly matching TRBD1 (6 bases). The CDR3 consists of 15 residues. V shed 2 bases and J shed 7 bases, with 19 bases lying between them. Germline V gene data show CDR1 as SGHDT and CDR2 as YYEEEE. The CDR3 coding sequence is TGTGCCAGCAGCTTCCTGGACACGAAAAGGGGGGAGCAGTACTTC. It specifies CASSFLDTKRGEQYF.

CDR3 region: CASSIEAGQGAYGYTF. The CDR3 coding sequence is TGTGCCAGTAGTATAGAGGCGGGCCAGGGGGCCTATGGCTACACCTTC. This chain links TRBV19 with TRBJ1-2; 8 bases fit TRBD1. After removal of 0 bases from V and 4 bases from J, the junction contained 7 bases not matched to a gene. Per germline, CDR1 LNHDA and CDR2 SQIVND (reference sequence). This CDR3 region has 16 residues.

CDR3 amino acids: CASSLDRVVNIQYF. CDR3 sequence (DNA): TGTGCCAGCAGCTTAGATCGGGTTGTAAACATTCAGTACTTC. The V and J genes are TRBV11-2 and TRBJ2-4; D not certain. The germline V gene has CDR1 SGHAT and CDR2 FQNNGV. This CDR3 is 14 amino acids long. Trimming took 0 bases from V and 6 from J, leaving 9 bases between them.